This is a list of T cell receptor beta chains from one sample in a study of T cell changes during pregnancy in multiple sclerosis. The data were produced by immunoSEQ multiplex PCR, yet TCRdb's version contains in-frame clones alone and is incomplete. This sample has approximately 99,000 clones, with roughly 92% found just once. Material: peripheral blood, obtained after pregnancy. All receptors come from a female donor with multiple sclerosis, enrolled in a pregnancy study. The CDR3 runs from the conserved cysteine through the conserved F or W. Each record gives: V gene, clone size, J gene, CDR3 protein. Clone size appears in some rows only: once, few, many, or a class for an expanded clone.

TRBV10-3,NA,TRBJ2-7,CATSDSSSYEQYF
TRBV27,NA,TRBJ1-1,CASSSTGNTEAFF
TRBV27,NA,TRBJ1-4,CASSPEKDRGRGEKLFF
TRBV19,NA,TRBJ2-7,CARNHLAGERYEQYF
TRBV5-1,NA,TRBJ2-2,CASSLRTGGTGELFF
TRBV27,NA,TRBJ1-5,CASSARGAYSNQPQHF
TRBV13,NA,TRBJ2-7,CASSAPGLAASSYEQYF
TRBV28,NA,TRBJ2-5,CASSLDQGVLRTQYF
TRBV9,NA,TRBJ2-1,CASSVEHSYNEQFF
TRBV19,NA,TRBJ2-1,CASTGGRASNEQFF
TRBV7-8,NA,TRBJ1-1,CASSSTGTGVTEAFF
TRBV9,NA,TRBJ2-1,CASSVGVSASSYNEQFF
TRBV7-8,NA,TRBJ1-2,CASSQAGGTYGYTF
TRBV6-5,NA,TRBJ1-5,CASSEGSNQPQHF
TRBV28,NA,TRBJ1-3,CASSGDSGYTIYF
TRBV12-5,NA,TRBJ2-1,CASVGGQGYNEQFF
TRBV11-2,NA,TRBJ2-5,CASSWLAGEETQYF
TRBV19,NA,TRBJ2-1,CASSRRSPLYNEQFF
TRBV4-1,NA,TRBJ1-5,CASSQEPTVSNQPQHF
TRBV29-1,once,TRBJ2-7,CSVEDRKGVLYEQYF
TRBV28,NA,TRBJ2-2,CASSYTPPGTGSHTGELFF
TRBV5-4,NA,TRBJ2-7,CASSLGAGSYEQYF
TRBV27,NA,TRBJ2-7,CASSLNWHLFEQYF
TRBV6-1,once,TRBJ1-1,CASRGQGITEAFF
TRBV29-1,NA,TRBJ2-7,CSVEAPDSSYEQYF
TRBV5-6,NA,TRBJ1-1,CASRQGALNTEAFF
TRBV6-1,NA,TRBJ2-5,CASSDWGGIQETQYF
TRBV18,NA,TRBJ1-3,CASSPMLGSSGNTIYF
TRBV11-2,NA,TRBJ1-2,CASSLDPGGHGYTF
TRBV5-5,NA,TRBJ2-1,CASSLREIGYNEQFF
TRBV6-6,NA,TRBJ1-1,CATALIVNTEAFF
TRBV14,NA,TRBJ2-3,CASSTQGLAAKYF